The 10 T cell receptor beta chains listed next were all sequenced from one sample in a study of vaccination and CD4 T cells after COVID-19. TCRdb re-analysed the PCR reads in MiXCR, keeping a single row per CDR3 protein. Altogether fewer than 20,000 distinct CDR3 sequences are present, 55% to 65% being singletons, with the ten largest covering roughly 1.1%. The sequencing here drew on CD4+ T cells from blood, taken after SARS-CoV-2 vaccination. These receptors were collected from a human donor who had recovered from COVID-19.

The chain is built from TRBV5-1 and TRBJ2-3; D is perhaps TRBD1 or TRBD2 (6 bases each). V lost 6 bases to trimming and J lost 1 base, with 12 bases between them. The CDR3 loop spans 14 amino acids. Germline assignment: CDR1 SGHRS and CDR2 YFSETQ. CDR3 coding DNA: TGCGCCAGCACACCGGAGGGGGGCACAGATACGCAGTATTTT. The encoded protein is CASTPEGGTDTQYF. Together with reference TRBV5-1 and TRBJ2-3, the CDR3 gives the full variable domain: KAGVTQTPRYLIKTRGQQVTLSCSPISGHRSVSWYQQTPGQGLQFLFEYFSETQRNKGNFPGRFSGRQFSNSRSEMNVSTLELGDSALYLCASTPEGGTDTQYFGPGTRLTVL.

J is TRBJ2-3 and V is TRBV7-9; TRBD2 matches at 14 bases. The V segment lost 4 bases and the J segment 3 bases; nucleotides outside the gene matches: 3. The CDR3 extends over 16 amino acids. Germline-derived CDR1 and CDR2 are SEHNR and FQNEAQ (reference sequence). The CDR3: CASSSGLAGVTDTQYF. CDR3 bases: TGTGCCAGCAGCTCGGGACTAGCGGGAGTTACAGATACGCAGTATTTT.

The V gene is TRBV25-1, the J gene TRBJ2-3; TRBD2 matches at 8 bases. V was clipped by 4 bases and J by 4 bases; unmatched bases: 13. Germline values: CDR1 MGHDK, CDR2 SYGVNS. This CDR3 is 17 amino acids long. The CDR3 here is CASSARFAGGLADTQYF. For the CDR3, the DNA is TGTGCCAGCAGTGCTCGGTTTGCGGGAGGTTTGGCAGATACGCAGTATTTT.

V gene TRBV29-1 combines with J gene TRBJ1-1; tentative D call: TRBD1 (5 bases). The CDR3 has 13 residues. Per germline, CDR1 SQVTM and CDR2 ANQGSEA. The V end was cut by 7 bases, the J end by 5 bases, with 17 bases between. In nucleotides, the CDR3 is TGCAGCGCCGACAGTCGGTGGAAGACTGAAGCTTTCTTT. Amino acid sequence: CSADSRWKTEAFF.

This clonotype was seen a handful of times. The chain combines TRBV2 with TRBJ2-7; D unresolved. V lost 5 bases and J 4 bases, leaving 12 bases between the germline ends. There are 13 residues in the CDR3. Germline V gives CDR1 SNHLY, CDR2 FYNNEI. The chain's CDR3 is CASSPNSEYEQYF. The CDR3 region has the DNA TGTGCCAGCAGTCCCAACTCAGAGTACGAGCAGTACTTC.

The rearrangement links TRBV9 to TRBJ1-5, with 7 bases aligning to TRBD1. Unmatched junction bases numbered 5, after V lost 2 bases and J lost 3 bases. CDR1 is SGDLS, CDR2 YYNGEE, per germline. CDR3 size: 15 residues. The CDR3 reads CASSVGDRFNQPQHF. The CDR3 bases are TGTGCCAGCAGCGTTGGGGACAGATTCAATCAGCCCCAGCATTTT.

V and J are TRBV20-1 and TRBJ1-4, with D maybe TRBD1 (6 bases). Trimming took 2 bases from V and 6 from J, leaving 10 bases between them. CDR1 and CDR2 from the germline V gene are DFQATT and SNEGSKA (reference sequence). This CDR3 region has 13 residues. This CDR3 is CSARLDSHEKLFF. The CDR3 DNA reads TGCAGTGCTAGATTGGACAGCCATGAAAAACTGTTTTTT.

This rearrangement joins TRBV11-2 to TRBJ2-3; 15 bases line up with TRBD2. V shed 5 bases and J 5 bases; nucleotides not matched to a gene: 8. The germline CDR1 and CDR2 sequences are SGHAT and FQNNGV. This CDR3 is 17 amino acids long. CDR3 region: CASSPGTSGRSGDTQYF. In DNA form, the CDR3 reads TGTGCCAGCAGCCCCGGGACTAGCGGGAGGTCGGGAGATACGCAGTATTTT.

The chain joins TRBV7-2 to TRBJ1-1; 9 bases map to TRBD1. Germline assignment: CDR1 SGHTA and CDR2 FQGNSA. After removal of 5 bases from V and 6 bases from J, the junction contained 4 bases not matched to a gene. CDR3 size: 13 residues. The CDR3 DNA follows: TGTGCCAGCAGCGGGACAGGGCGGGCTGAAGCTTTCTTT. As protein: CASSGTGRAEAFF. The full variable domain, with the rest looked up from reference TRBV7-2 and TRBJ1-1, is GAGVSQSPSNKVTEKGKDVELRCDPISGHTALYWYRQSLGQGLEFLIYFQGNSAPDKSGLPSDRFSAERTGGSVSTLTIQRTQQEDSAVYLCASSGTGRAEAFFGQGTRLTVV.

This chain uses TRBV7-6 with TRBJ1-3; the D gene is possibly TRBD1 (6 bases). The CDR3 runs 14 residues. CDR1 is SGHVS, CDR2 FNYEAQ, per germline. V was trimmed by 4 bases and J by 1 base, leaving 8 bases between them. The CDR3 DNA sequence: TGTGCCAGCAGCTCGACAGGTTCTGGAAACACCATATATTTT. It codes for CASSSTGSGNTIYF.